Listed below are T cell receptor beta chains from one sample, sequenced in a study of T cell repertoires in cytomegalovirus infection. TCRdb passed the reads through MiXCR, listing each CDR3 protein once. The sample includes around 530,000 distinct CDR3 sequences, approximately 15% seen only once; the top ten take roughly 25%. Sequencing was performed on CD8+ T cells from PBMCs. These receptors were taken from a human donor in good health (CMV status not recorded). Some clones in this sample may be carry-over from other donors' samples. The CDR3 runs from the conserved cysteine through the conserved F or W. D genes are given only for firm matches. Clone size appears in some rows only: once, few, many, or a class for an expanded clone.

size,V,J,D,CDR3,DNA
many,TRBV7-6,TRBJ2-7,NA,CASSQTQSYEQYF,TGTGCCAGCAGCCAGACACAGTCCTACGAGCAGTACTTC
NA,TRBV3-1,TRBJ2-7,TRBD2,CASSPGYEAGGSYEQYF,TGTGCCAGCAGCCCCGGGTATGAAGCGGGCGGGAGCTACGAGCAGTACTTC
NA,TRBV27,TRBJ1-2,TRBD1,CASSFGTGFGGYTF,TGTGCCAGCAGTTTCGGGACAGGGTTTGGAGGCTACACCTTC
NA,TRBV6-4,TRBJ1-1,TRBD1,CAETSGTAGGNTEAFF,TGTGCCGAAACGTCCGGGACAGCTGGGGGTAACACTGAAGCTTTCTTT
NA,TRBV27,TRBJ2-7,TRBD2,CASSLSKASGPYEQYF,TGTGCCAGCAGTTTATCGAAGGCTAGCGGCCCCTACGAGCAGTACTTC
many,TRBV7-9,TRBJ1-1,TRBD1,CASREGASSEAFF,TGTGCCAGCAGGGAGGGGGCTAGCTCTGAAGCTTTCTTT
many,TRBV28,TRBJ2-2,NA,CASSPGIGPGELFF,TGTGCCAGCAGCCCAGGGATAGGGCCCGGGGAGCTGTTTTTT
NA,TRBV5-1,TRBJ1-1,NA,CASNVGNTEAFF,TGCGCCAGCAATGTAGGGAACACTGAAGCTTTCTTT
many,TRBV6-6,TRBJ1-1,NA,CASSYLPHTGPTEAFF,TGTGCCAGCAGTTACTTACCGCATACAGGGCCCACTGAAGCTTTCTTT
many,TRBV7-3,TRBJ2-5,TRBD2,CASSDGGGIKETQYF,TGTGCCAGCAGCGACGGGGGGGGGATAAAGGAGACCCAGTACTTC
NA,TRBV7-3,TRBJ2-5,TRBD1,CASSPGGSGTQYF,TGTGCCAGCAGCCCAGGGGGTTCGGGGACCCAGTACTTC
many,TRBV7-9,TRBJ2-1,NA,CASSLGRGWNEQFF,TGTGCCAGCAGCTTGGGCCGGGGTTGGAATGAGCAGTTCTTC
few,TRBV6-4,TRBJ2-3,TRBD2,CASSDLGTKASTDTQYF,TGTGCCAGCAGTGATCTCGGGACTAAAGCTAGCACAGATACGCAGTATTTT
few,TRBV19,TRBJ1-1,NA,CASTTEVFRVEAFF,TGTGCCAGTACCACGGAAGTCTTTCGGGTTGAAGCTTTCTTT
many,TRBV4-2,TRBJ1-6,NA,CASSQDGRPYNSPLHF,TGTGCCAGCAGCCAAGATGGGAGACCCTATAATTCACCCCTCCACTTT
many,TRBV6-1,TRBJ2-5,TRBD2,CASSESGSGLYFGTQYF,TGTGCCAGCAGTGAAAGTGGTAGCGGGCTCTACTTTGGGACCCAGTACTTC
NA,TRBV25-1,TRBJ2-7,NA,CASSEMGGGLIYEQYF,TGTGCCAGCAGTGAAATGGGAGGGGGCTTAATCTACGAGCAGTACTTC
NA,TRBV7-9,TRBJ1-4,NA,CASSPTRNEKLFF,TGTGCCAGCAGCCCAACGAGAAATGAAAAACTGTTTTTT
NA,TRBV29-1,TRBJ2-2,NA,CSVRRGTGELFF,TGCAGCGTCCGGAGAGGAACCGGGGAGCTGTTTTTT
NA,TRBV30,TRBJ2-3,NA,CALEGESPQYF,TGTGCTCTGGAGGGGGAGTCTCCGCAGTATTTT
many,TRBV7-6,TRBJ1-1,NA,CASSLEVWDTEAFF,TGTGCCAGCAGCTTAGAGGTATGGGACACTGAAGCTTTCTTT
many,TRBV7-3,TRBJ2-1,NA,CASSPWGLAEYNEQFF,TGTGCCAGCAGCCCTTGGGGGCTAGCGGAGTACAATGAGCAGTTCTTC
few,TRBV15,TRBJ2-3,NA,CATSRDRDFTDTQYF,TGTGCCACCAGCAGAGACCGGGACTTCACAGATACGCAGTATTTT
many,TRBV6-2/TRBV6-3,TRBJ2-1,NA,CASSPTTHYGEQFF,TGTGCCAGCAGTCCGACGACCCACTATGGGGAGCAGTTCTTC
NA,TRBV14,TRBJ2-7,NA,CASSQGWTESSYEQYF,TGTGCCAGCAGCCAAGGGTGGACGGAGAGCTCCTACGAGCAGTACTTC
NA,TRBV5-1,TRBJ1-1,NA,CASTQGRVKITEAFF,TGCGCCAGCACCCAAGGAAGGGTCAAGATAACTGAAGCTTTCTTT
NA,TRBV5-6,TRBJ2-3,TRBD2,CLGEIAGYTDTQYF,TGCCTCGGGGAGATAGCGGGGTACACAGATACGCAGTATTTT
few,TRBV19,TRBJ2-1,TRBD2,CASSMVGGPMHEQFF,TGTGCCAGTAGTATGGTGGGAGGGCCTATGCATGAGCAGTTCTTC
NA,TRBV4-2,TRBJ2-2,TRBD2,CASSQDQGLAGAGSGELFF,TGTGCCAGCAGCCAAGATCAAGGACTAGCGGGGGCCGGGAGCGGGGAGCTGTTTTTT
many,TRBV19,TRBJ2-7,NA,CASSPRESSYEQYF,TGTGCCAGTAGCCCCAGGGAAAGCTCCTACGAGCAGTACTTC
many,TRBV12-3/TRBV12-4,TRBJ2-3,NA,CASTPSAQRADTQYF,TGTGCCAGCACCCCATCTGCGCAGCGGGCAGATACGCAGTATTTT
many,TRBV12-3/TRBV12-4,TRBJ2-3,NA,CASSNPRGAGGRTDTQYF,TGTGCCAGCAGTAACCCTCGGGGCGCGGGCGGGCGCACAGATACGCAGTATTTT
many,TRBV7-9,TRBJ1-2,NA,CASSPPGPFNYGYTF,TGTGCCAGCAGCCCTCCGGGACCATTTAACTATGGCTACACCTTC
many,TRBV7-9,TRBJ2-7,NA,CASGQSYEQYF,TGTGCCAGCGGACAATCCTACGAGCAGTACTTC
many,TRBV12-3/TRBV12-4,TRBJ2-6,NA,CASSSMRTDSGANVLTF,TGTGCCAGCAGTTCCATGAGGACGGACTCTGGGGCCAACGTCCTGACTTTC
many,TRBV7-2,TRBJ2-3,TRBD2,CASRPWTSSSDTQYF,TGTGCCAGCAGACCGTGGACTAGTTCGTCAGATACGCAGTATTTT
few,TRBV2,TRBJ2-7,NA,CASSEVGTHFSYEQYF,TGTGCCAGCAGTGAGGTCGGGACACATTTCTCCTACGAGCAGTACTTC
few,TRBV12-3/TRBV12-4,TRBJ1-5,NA,CASSLSVDSNQPQHF,TGTGCCAGCAGTTTGTCAGTCGATAGCAATCAGCCCCAGCATTTT
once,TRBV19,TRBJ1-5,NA,CASSIDLGGGNSNQPQLF,TGTGCCAGTAGTATAGATCTTGGAGGGGGAAATAGCAATCAGCCCCAGCTTTTT
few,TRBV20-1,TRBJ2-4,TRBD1,CSARDRDRKNIQYF,TGCAGTGCTAGAGATCGGGACAGGAAAAACATTCAGTACTTC
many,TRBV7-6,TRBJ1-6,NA,CASSLDLSPRSNSPLHF,TGTGCCAGCAGCTTAGATCTCTCACCCAGGTCCAATTCACCCCTCCACTTT
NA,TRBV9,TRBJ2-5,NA,CASSVDVLQETQYF,TGTGCCAGCAGCGTAGATGTGCTCCAAGAGACCCAGTACTTC
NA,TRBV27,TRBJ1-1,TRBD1,CASMRGHYTEAFF,TGTGCCAGCATGAGGGGGCATTACACTGAAGCTTTCTTT
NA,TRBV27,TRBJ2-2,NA,CASSGDAGAGELFF,TGTGCCAGCAGTGGAGACGCAGGGGCGGGGGAGCTGTTTTTT
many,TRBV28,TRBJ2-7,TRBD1,CASSGDRSSYEQYF,TGTGCCAGCAGTGGGGACAGGAGTTCCTACGAGCAGTACTTC
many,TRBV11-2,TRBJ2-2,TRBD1,CASSGRYQGVGGELFF,TGTGCCAGCAGCGGCCGTTACCAGGGGGTAGGCGGGGAGCTGTTTTTT
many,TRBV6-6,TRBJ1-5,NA,CASSQDRSNQPQHF,TGTGCCAGCAGCCAAGACAGGAGCAATCAGCCCCAGCATTTT
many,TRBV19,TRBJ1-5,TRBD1,CASSWKYRGGGNQPQHF,TGTGCCAGTAGTTGGAAATACAGGGGAGGCGGCAATCAGCCCCAGCATTTT
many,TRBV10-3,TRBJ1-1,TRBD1,CAISESGTGEAFF,TGTGCCATCAGTGAGTCCGGGACAGGGGAAGCTTTCTTT
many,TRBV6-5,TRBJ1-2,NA,CASSYSRRRGVQYGYTF,TGTGCCAGCAGTTACTCCCGTCGGAGGGGGGTACAGTATGGCTACACCTTC